The 11 T cell receptor beta chains listed next were all sequenced from one sample in a study of control samples from healthy donors and cancer patients. Measured with immunoSEQ multiplex PCR; TCRdb has only the in-frame clones, and not every one. The sample carries about 100,000 clones, 85% recorded once. The sequencing sample was made of blood. These receptor sequences come from a man younger than 40 in good health.

The chain combines TRBV2 with TRBJ1-4, with D unclear. Looked up from germline, CDR1 is SNHLY and CDR2 is FYNNEI. V lost 8 bases to trimming and J lost 0 bases, with 7 bases between them. The CDR3 spans 13 residues. CDR3: CASLGSTNEKLFF. The CDR3 bases are TGTGCCAGCTTAGGATCAACTAATGAAAAACTGTTTTTT.

This clone was counted once. The DNA for the CDR3 is TGCGCCAGCAGCGTCAAGGGCAGCTCCTACGAGCAGTACTTC. Translating gives CASSVKGSSYEQYF. V usage is TRBV5-1 and J usage is TRBJ2-7, with D hard to call. The CDR3 has 14 amino acids. Germline CDR1 reads SGHRS; CDR2 reads YFSETQ. Trimming stripped 4 bases from V and 0 bases from J, with 11 bases between.

The rearrangement joins TRBV5-5 to TRBJ2-2, with 9 bases that match TRBD1. This CDR3 has 16 amino acids. V lost 3 bases, J lost 1 base, and 4 bases stayed unmatched. Looked up from germline, CDR1 is SGHKS and CDR2 is YYEKEE (reference sequence). The CDR3: CASSWRQGGNTGELFF. The CDR3 DNA sequence: TGTGCCAGCAGCTGGAGACAGGGGGGGAACACCGGGGAGCTGTTTTTT. Filled out from reference TRBV5-5 and TRBJ2-2, the complete variable domain reads DAGVTQSPTHLIKTRGQQVTLRCSPISGHKSVSWYQQVLGQGPQFIFQYYEKEERGRGNFPDRFSARQFPNYSSELNVNALLLGDSALYLCASSWRQGGNTGELFFGEGSRLTVL.

This chain uses TRBV6-5 with TRBJ1-1; a weak D match, TRBD1 (5 bases). Germline CDR1 MNHEY, CDR2 SVGAGI. The CDR3 loop spans 13 amino acids. The V gene lost 7 bases and the J gene lost 1 base, with 10 bases spanning the gap. The CDR3 sequence is CASTYDRNTEAFF. DNA for the CDR3: TGTGCCAGCACGTACGACAGGAACACTGAAGCTTTCTTT.

V usage is TRBV5-1 and J usage is TRBJ2-1; the match to TRBD2 covers 7 bases. This CDR3 is built from 17 residues. Germline V gives CDR1 SGHRS, CDR2 YFSETQ. The V and J ends lost 0 bases and 0 bases, in that order; junction bases with no gene match: 6. CDR3 in DNA: TGCGCCAGCAGCTTGGTCATGGGGGGGAGCTCCTACAATGAGCAGTTCTTC. Translated: CASSLVMGGSSYNEQFF.

The chain combines TRBV5-6 with TRBJ2-2, with 12 bases identical to TRBD2. Germline V lookup: CDR1 SGHDT, CDR2 YYEEEE. Trimming removed 3 bases from V and 3 bases from J; junction bases left unmatched: 6. The CDR3 is made up of 17 amino acids. CDR3 residues: CASSSTLAGGYTGELFF. CDR3 nucleotides: TGTGCCAGCAGCTCGACGCTAGCGGGGGGGTACACCGGGGAGCTGTTTTTT.

The gene calls are TRBV7-3 and TRBJ1-1; D is perhaps TRBD1 (5 bases). CDR3 size: 15 residues. V was pared by 3 bases and J by 0 bases, with 11 bases between. Germline V gives CDR1 SGHTA, CDR2 FQGTGA. The CDR3 DNA reads TGTGCCAGCAGCTTGATGGGACGGCTGAACACTGAAGCTTTCTTT. Its translation: CASSLMGRLNTEAFF.

The chain uses TRBV25-1 and TRBJ2-3, with 9 bases identical to TRBD2. V trimming: 1 base; J trimming: 2 bases; junction bases outside the gene matches: 4. The CDR3 length is 16 residues. The germline V gene has CDR1 MGHDK and CDR2 SYGVNS. CDR3 nucleotide sequence: TGTGCCAGCAGTGAATTCGGCGGGGGGGCCACAGATACGCAGTATTTT. This gives the protein CASSEFGGGATDTQYF.

The chain links TRBV24-1 to TRBJ2-1, with 8 bases fitting TRBD2. V was pared by 2 bases and J by 8 bases, with 4 bases of the junction left unmatched. This CDR3 has 14 residues. Germline V CDR1 and CDR2: KGHDR, SFDVKD. Written as DNA, the CDR3 is TGTGCCACCAGTGATTCCGGGGGGGCTTATGAGCAGTTCTTC. Encoded protein: CATSDSGGAYEQFF.

The rearrangement joins TRBV6-6 to TRBJ1-3; 9 bases line up with TRBD1. This CDR3 has 14 amino acids. V gave up 5 bases and J gave up 4 bases; unmatched junction bases: 3. Germline values: CDR1 MNHNY, CDR2 SVGAGI (reference sequence). The CDR3 coding sequence is TGTGCCAGCAGTCCGGGGACAGGGGGAAACACCATATATTTT. Protein product: CASSPGTGGNTIYF.

The J gene is TRBJ1-1, the V gene TRBV6-2 or TRBV6-3; perhaps TRBD1 as D (5 bases). The germline V and J ends were trimmed by 6 bases and 13 bases, with 18 bases remaining between them. This CDR3 is 12 amino acids long. CDR1 MNHEY and CDR2 SVGEGT come from the germline V gene. CDR3 amino acids: CASSRTTGRVFF. As DNA, the CDR3 is TGTGCCAGCAGCCGGACAACGGGGCGAGTTTTCTTT.